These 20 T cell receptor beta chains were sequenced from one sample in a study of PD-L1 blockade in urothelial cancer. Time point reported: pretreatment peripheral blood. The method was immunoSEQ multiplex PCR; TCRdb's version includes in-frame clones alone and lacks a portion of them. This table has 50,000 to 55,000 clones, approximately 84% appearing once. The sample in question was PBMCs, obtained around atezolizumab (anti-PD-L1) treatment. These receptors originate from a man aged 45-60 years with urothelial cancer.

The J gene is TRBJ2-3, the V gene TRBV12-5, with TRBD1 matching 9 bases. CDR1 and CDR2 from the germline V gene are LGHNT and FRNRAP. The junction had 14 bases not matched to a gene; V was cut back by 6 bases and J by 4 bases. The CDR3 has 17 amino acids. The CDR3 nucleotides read TGTGCTAGTGGACCAACCCGGGGACAGGGACAATCAGATACGCAGTATTTT. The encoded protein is CASGPTRGQGQSDTQYF.

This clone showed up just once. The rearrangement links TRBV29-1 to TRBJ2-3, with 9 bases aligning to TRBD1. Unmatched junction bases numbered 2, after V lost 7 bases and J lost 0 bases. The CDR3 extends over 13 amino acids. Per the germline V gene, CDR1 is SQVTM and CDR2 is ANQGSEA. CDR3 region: CSAGQGSTDTQYF. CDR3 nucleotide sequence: TGCAGCGCGGGACAGGGAAGCACAGATACGCAGTATTTT.

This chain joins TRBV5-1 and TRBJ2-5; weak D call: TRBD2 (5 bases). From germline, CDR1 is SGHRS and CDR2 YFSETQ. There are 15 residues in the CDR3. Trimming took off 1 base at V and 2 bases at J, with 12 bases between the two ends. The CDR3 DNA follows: TGCGCCAGCAGCTTGTTGGGAGCCTCACAAGAGACCCAGTACTTC. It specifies CASSLLGASQETQYF.

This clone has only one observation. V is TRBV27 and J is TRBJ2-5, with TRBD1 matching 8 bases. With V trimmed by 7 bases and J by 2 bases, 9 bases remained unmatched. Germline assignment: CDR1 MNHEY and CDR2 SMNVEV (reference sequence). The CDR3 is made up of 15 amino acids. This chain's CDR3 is CASKRNGDRQETQYF. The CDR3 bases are TGTGCCAGCAAAAGAAACGGGGACAGGCAAGAGACCCAGTACTTC.

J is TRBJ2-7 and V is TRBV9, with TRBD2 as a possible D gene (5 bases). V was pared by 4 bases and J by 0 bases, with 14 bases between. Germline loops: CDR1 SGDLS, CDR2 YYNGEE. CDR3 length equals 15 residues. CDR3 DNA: TGTGCCAGCAGCCTTGAGGGTGCCCCCTCCTACGAGCAGTACTTC. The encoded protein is CASSLEGAPSYEQYF.

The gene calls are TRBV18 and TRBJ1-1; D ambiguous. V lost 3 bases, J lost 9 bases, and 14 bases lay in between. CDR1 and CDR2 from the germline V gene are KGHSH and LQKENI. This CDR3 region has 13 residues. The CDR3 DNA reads TGTGCCAGCTCACCTCAGACATCGGTTAAAGCTTTCTTT. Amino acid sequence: CASSPQTSVKAFF.

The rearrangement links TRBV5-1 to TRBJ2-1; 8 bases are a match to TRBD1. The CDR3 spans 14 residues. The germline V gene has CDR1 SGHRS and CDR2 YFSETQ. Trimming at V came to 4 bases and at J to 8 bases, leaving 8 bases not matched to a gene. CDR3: CASSPGQGTDEQFF. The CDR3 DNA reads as TGCGCCAGCAGCCCCGGACAGGGTACGGATGAGCAGTTCTTC.

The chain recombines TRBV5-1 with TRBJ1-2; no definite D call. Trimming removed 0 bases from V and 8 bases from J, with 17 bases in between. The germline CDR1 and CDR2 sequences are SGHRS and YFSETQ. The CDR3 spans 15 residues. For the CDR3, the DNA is TGCGCCAGCAGCTTGGTTTCGAGAGTAGGAGGAGGCTACACCTTC. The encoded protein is CASSLVSRVGGGYTF. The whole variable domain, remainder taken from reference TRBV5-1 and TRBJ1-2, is KAGVTQTPRYLIKTRGQQVTLSCSPISGHRSVSWYQQTPGQGLQFLFEYFSETQRNKGNFPGRFSGRQFSNSRSEMNVSTLELGDSALYLCASSLVSRVGGGYTFGSGTRLTVV.

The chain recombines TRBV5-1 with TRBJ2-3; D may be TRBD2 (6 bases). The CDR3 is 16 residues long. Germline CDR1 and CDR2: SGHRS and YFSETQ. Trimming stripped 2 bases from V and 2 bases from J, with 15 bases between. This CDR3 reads CASSFGRGRVTDTQYF. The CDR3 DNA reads TGCGCCAGCAGCTTCGGGCGGGGTAGAGTCACAGATACGCAGTATTTT.

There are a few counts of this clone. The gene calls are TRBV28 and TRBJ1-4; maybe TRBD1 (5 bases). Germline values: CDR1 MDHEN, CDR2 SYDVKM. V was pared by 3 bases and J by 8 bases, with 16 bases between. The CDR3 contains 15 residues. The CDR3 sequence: CASSFGGGESEKLFF. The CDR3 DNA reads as TGTGCCAGCAGTTTTGGGGGAGGGGAGAGCGAAAAACTGTTTTTT.

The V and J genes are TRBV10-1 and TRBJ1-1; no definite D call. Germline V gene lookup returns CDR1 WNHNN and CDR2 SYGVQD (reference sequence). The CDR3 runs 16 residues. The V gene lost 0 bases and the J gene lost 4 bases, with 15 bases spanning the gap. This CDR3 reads CASSESKAGVGTEAFF. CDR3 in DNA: TGCGCCAGCAGTGAGTCGAAGGCCGGGGTGGGCACTGAAGCTTTCTTT.

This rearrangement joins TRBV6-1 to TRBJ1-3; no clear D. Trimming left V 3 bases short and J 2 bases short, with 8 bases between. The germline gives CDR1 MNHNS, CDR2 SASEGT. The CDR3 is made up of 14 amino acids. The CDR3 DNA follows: TGTGCCAGCAGTGACGGTTTTGCTGGAAACACCATATATTTT. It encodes CASSDGFAGNTIYF.

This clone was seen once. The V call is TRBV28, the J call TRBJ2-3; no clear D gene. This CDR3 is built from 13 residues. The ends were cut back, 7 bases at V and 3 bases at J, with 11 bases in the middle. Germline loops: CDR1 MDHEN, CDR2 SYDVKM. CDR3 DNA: TGTGCCAGCACCGCATACGGGACAGATACGCAGTATTTT. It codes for CASTAYGTDTQYF.

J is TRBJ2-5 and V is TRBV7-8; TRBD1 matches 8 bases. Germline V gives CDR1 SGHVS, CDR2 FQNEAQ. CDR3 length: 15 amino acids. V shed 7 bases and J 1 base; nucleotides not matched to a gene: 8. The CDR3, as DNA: TGTGCCAGCACCAAATGGGACAGGACCCAAGAGACCCAGTACTTC. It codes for CASTKWDRTQETQYF.

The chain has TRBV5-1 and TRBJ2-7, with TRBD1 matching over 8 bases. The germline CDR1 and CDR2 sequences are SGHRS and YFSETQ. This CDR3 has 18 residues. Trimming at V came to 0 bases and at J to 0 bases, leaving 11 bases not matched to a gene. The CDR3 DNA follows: TGCGCCAGCAGCTTGGCCCGCGGCCCGGGACAGGACTCCTACGAGCAGTACTTC. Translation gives CASSLARGPGQDSYEQYF. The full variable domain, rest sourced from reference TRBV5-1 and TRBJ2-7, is KAGVTQTPRYLIKTRGQQVTLSCSPISGHRSVSWYQQTPGQGLQFLFEYFSETQRNKGNFPGRFSGRQFSNSRSEMNVSTLELGDSALYLCASSLARGPGQDSYEQYFGPGTRLTVT.

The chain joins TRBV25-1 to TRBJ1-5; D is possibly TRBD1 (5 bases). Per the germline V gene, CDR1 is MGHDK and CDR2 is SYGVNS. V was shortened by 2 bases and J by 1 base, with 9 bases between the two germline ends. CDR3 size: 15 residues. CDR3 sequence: CASSEGARSNQPQHF. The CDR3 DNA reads TGTGCCAGCAGTGAAGGGGCGCGGAGCAATCAGCCCCAGCATTTT.

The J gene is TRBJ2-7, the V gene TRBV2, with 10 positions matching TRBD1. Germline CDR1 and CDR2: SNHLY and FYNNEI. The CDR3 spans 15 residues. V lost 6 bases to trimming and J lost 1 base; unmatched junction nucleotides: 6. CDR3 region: CASRGDRGLSYEQYF. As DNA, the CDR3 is TGTGCCAGCAGAGGGGACAGGGGACTATCCTACGAGCAGTACTTC.

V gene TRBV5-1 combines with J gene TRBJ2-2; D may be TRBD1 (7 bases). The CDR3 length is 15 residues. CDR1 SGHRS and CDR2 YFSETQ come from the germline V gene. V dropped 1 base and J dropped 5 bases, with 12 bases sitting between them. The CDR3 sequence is CASSLTPGGTGELFF. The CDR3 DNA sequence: TGCGCCAGCAGCTTGACCCCAGGGGGGACCGGGGAGCTGTTTTTT.

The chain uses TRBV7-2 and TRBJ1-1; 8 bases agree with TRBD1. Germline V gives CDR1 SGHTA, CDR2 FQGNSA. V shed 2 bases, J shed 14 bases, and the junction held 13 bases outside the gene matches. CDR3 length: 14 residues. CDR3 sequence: CASSLTGGTPGWFF. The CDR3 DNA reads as TGTGCCAGCAGCTTAACAGGGGGGACGCCGGGGTGGTTCTTT.

The CDR3 region is CATSRGGGRSYNEQFF. The CDR3 DNA reads TGTGCCACCAGCAGAGGTGGAGGAAGGTCCTACAATGAGCAGTTCTTC. The chain has TRBV15 and TRBJ2-1, with D possibly TRBD2 on 5 matching bases. The V end was cut by 1 base, the J end by 1 base, with 11 bases between. The CDR3 length is 16 residues. Germline lookup yields CDR1 LNHNV and CDR2 YYDKDF (reference sequence).